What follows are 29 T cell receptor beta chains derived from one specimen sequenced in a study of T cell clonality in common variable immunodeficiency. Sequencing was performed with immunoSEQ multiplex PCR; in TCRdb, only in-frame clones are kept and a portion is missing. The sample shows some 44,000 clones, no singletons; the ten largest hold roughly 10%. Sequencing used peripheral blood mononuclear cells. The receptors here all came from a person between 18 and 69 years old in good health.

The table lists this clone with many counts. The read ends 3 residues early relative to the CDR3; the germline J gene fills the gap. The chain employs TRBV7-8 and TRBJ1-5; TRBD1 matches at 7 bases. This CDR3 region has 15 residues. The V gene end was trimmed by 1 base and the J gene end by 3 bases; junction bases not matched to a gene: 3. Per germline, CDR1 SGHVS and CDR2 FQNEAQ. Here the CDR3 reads CASSLGQGPNQPQHF. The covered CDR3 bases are TGTGCCAGCAGCTTAGGACAGGGCCCCAATCAGCCC.

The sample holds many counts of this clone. The chain's CDR3 is CSARVRGAAFF. CDR3 DNA (partial): TGCAGTGCTAGGGTCAGGGGGGCA. V gene TRBV20-1 combines with J gene TRBJ1-1, with TRBD1 identical over 7 bases. The CDR3 extends 3 residues past the end of the read, so its final part is completed from the germline J gene. CDR3 length equals 11 residues. Germline lookup yields CDR1 DFQATT and CDR2 SNEGSKA (reference sequence).

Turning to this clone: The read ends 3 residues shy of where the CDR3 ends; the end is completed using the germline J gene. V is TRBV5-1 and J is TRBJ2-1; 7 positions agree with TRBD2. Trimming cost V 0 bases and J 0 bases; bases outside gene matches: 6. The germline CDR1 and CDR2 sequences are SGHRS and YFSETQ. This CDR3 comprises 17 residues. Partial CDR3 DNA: TGCGCCAGCAGCTTGGCCCGCCGGGACTACTCCTACAATGAG. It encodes CASSLARRDYSYNE. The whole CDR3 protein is CASSLARRDYSYNEQFF.

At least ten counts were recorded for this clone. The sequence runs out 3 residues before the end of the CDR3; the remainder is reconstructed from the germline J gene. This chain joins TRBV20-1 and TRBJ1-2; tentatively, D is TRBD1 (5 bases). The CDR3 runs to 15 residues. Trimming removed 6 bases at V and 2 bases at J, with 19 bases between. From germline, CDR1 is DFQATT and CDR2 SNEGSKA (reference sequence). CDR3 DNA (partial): TGCAGTGCGCCCCAGGGCGGGGCTCAGAACTATGGC. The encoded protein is CSAPQGGAQNYG. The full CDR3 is CSAPQGGAQNYGYTF.

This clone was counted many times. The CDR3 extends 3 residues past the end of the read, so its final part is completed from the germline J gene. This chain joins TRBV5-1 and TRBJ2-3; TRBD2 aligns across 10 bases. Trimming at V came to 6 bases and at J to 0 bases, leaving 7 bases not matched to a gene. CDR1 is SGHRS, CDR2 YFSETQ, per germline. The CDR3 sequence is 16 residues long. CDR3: CASTRLTSGSTDTQYF. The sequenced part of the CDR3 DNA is TGCGCCAGCACCCGTTTGACTAGCGGGAGCACAGATACG.

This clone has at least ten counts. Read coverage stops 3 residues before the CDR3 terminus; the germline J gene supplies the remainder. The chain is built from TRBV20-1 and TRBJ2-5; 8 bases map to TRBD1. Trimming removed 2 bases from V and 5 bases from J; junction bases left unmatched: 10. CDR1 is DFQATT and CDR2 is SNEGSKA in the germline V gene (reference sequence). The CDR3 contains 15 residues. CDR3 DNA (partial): TGCAGTGCTAGACCCCGGGACAGGTTGGGGGAGACC. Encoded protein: CSARPRDRLGET. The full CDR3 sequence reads CSARPRDRLGETQYF.

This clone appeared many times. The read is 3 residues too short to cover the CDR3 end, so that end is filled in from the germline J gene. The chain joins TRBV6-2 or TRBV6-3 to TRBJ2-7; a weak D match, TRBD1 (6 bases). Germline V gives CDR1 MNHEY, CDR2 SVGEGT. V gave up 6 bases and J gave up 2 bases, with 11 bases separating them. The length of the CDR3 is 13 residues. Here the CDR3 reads CASRTTGTYEQYF. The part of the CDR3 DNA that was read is TGTGCCAGCAGAACCACAGGGACCTACGAG.

The CDR3: CSADRGDSYEQYF. CDR3 DNA, as far as it was read: TGCAGCGCGGACAGGGGGGACTCCTACGAG. The gene calls are TRBV29-1 and TRBJ2-7, with 10 bases identical to TRBD1. The read is 3 residues too short to cover the CDR3 end, so that end is filled in from the germline J gene. The CDR3 sequence is 13 residues long. V dropped 7 bases and J dropped 0; count of bases not matched to a gene: 3. Germline V CDR1 and CDR2: SQVTM, ANQGSEA.

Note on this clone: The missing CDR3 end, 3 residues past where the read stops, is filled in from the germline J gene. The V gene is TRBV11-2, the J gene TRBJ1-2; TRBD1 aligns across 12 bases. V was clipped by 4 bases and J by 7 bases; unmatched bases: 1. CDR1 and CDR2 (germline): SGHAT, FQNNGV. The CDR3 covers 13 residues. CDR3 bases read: TGTGCCAGCAGCTGGGGACAGGGGGCTGGC. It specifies CASSWGQGAG. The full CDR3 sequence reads CASSWGQGAGYTF.

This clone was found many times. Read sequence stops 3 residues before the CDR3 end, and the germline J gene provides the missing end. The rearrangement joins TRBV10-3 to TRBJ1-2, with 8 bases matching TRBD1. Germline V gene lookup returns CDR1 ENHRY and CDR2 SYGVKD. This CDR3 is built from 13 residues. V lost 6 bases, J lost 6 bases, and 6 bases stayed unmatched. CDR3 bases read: TGTGCCATCAGGAAGACAGGGGTTCATGGC. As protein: CAIRKTGVHG. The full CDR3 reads CAIRKTGVHGYTF.

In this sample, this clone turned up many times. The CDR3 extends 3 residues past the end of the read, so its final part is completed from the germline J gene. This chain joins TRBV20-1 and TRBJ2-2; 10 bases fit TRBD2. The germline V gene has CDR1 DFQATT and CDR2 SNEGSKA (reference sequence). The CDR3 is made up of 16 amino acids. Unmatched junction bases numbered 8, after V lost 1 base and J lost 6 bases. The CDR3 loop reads CSARGTSGPSPGELFF. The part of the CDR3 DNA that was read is TGCAGTGCTAGAGGGACTAGCGGCCCGTCCCCCGGGGAG.

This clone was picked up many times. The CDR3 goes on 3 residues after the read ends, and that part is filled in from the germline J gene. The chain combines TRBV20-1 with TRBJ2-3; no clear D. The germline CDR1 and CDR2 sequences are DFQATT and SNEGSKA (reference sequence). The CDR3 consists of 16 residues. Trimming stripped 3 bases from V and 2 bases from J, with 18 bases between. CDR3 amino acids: CSASYFGRGLTDTQYF. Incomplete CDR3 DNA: TGCAGTGCTAGTTATTTTGGGCGTGGGCTCACAGATACG.

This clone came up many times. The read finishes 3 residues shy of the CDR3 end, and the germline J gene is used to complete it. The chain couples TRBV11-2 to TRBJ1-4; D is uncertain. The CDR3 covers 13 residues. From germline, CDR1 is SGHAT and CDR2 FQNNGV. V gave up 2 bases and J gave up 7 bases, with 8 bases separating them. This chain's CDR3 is CASSLSEVEKLFF. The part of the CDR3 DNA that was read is TGTGCCAGCAGCTTATCAGAAGTTGAAAAA.

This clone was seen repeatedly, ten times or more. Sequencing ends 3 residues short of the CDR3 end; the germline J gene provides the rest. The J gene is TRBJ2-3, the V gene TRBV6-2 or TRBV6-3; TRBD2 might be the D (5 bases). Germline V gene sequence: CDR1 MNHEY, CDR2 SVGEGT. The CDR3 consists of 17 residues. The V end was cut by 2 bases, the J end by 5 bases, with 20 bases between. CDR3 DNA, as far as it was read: TGTGCCAGCAGTTACGGCCTAGCCTATAACGGGCAAGATACG. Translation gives CASSYGLAYNGQDT. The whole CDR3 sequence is CASSYGLAYNGQDTQYF.

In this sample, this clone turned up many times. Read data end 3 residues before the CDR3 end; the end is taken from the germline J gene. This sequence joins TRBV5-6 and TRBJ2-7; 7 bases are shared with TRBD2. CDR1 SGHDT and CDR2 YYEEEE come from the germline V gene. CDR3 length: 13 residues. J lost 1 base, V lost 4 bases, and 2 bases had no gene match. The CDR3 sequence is CASSSGISYEQYF. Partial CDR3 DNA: TGTGCCAGCAGCAGCGGGATTTCCTACGAG.

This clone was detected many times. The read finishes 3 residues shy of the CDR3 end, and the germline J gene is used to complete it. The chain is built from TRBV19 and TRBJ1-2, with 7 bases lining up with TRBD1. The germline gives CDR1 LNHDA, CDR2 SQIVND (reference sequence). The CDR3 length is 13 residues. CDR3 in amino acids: CASSFDREVGYTF. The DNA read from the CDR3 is TGTGCCAGTAGTTTCGACAGGGAGGTCGGC. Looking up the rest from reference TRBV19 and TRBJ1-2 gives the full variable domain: DGGITQSPKYLFRKEGQNVTLSCEQNLNHDAMYWYRQDPGQGLRLIYYSQIVNDFQKGDIAEGYSVSREKKESFPLTVTSAQKNPTAFYLCASSFDREVGYTFGSGTRLTVV.

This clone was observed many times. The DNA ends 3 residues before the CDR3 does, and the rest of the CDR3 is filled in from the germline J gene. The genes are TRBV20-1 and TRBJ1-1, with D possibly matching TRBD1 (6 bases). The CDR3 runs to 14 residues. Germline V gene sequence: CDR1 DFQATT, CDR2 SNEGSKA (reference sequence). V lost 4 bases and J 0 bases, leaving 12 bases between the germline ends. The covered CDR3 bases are TGCAGTGCTAAACCGGGACACATGAACACTGAA. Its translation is CSAKPGHMNTE. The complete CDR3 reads CSAKPGHMNTEAFF.

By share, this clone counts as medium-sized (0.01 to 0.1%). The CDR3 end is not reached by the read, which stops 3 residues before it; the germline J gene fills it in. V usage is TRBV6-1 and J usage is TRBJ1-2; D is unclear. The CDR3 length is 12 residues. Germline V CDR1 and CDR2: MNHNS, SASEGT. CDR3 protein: CASSVSARGYTF. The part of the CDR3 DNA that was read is TGTGCCAGCAGTGTCTCTGCCCGGGGC.

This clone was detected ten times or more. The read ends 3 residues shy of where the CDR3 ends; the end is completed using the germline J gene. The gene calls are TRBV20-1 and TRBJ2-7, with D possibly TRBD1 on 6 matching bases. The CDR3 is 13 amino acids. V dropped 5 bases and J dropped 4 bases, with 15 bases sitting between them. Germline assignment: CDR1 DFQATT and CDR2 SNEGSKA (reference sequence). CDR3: CSAASGQIYEQYF. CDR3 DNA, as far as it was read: TGCAGTGCTGCCTCGGGACAAATTTACGAG.

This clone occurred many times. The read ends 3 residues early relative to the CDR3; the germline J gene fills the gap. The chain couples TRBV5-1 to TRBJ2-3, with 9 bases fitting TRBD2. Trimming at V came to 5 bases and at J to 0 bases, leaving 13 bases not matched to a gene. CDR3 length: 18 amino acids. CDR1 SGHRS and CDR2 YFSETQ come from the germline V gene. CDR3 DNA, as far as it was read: TGCGCCAGCAGAGCCGAGGGGCGGGAGGGACAGAGCACAGATACG. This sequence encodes CASRAEGREGQSTDT. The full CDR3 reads CASRAEGREGQSTDTQYF.

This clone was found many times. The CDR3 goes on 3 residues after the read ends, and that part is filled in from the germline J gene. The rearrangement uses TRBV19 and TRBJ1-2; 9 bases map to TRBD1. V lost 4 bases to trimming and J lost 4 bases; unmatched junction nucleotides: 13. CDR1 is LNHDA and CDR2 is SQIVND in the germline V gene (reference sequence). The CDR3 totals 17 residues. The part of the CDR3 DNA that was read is TGTGCCAGTAGTACCCACAGGGGGCCCCAAGCAAGCTATGGC. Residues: CASSTHRGPQASYG. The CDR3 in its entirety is CASSTHRGPQASYGYTF.

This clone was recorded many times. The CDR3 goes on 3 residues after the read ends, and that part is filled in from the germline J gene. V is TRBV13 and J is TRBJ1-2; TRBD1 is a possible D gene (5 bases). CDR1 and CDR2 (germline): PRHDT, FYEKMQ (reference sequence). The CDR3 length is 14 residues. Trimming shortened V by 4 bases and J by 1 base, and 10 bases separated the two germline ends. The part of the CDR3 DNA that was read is TGTGCCAGCAGCTCCCTCGACAGTAACTATGGC. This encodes CASSSLDSNYG. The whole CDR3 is CASSSLDSNYGYTF.

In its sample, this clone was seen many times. The CDR3 DNA, read in part, is TGTGCCAGCAGTGTCCGTCAGGCTGATAATTCACCC. It encodes CASSVRQADNSP. The CDR3 in full is CASSVRQADNSPLHF. The V and J genes are TRBV2 and TRBJ1-6; D unclear. From the germline J gene comes the end of the CDR3, since the read stops 3 residues before it. This CDR3 has 15 amino acids. From germline, CDR1 is SNHLY and CDR2 FYNNEI. With 4 bases removed from V and 5 bases from J, the gap between germline ends came to 12 bases.

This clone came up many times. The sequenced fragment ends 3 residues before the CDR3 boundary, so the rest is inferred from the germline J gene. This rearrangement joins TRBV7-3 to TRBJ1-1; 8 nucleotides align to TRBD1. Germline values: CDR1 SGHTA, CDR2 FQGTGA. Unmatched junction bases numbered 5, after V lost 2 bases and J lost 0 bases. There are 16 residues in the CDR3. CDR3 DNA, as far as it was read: TGTGCCAGCAGCTTACGGGCAGGGGGCCTGAACACTGAA. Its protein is CASSLRAGGLNTE. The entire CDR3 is CASSLRAGGLNTEAFF.

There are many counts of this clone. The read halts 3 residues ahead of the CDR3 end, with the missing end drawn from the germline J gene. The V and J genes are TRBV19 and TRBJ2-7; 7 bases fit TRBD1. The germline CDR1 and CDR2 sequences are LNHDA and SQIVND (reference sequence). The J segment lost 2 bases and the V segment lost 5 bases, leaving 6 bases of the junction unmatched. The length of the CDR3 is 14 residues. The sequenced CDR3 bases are TGTGCCAGTAGTGGGGCAGGGGGACCCTACGAG. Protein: CASSGAGGPYE. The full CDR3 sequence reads CASSGAGGPYEQYF.

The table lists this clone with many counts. Here the CDR3 reads CASSLDSTSGYTF. CDR3 DNA (partial): TGTGCCAGCAGCTTAGACAGCACCTCTGGC. This rearrangement joins TRBV7-3 to TRBJ1-2; tentative D call: TRBD1 (5 bases). Sequencing ends 3 residues short of the CDR3 end; the germline J gene provides the rest. The ends were cut back, 2 bases at V and 7 bases at J, with 11 bases in the middle. Looked up from germline, CDR1 is SGHTA and CDR2 is FQGTGA. The CDR3 length is 13 residues.

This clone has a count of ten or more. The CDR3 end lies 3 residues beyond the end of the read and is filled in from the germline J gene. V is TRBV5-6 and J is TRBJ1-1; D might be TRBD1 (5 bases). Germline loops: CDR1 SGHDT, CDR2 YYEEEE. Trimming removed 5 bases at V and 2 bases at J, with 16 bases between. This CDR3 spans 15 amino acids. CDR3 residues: CASREGSGINTEAFF. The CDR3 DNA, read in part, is TGTGCCAGCAGAGAGGGGAGCGGGATAAACACTGAA. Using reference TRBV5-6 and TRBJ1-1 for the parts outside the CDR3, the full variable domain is DAGVTQSPTHLIKTRGQQVTLRCSPKSGHDTVSWYQQALGQGPQFIFQYYEEEERQRGNFPDRFSGHQFPNYSSELNVNALLLGDSALYLCASREGSGINTEAFFGQGTRLTVV.

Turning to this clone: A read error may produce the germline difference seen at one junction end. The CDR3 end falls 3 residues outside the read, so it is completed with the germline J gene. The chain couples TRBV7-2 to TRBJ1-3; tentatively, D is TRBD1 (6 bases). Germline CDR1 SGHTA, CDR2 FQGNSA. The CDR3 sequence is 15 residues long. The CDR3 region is CASSFTGTYGNPIYF. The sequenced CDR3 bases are TGTGCCAGCAGCTTCACAGGGACCTACGGAAACCCC.

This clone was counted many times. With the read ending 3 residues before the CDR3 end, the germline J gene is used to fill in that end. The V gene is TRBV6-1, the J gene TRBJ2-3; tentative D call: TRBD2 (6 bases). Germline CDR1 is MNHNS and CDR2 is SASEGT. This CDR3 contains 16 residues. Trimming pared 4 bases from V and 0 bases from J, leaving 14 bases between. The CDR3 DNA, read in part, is TGTGCCAGCAGTGCTCCGACCGCGGGGAGCACAGATACG. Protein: CASSAPTAGSTDT. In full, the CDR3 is CASSAPTAGSTDTQYF.